This TCR beta chain was obtained from a study of blood T cell repertoires in COVID-19. Notes on this clone: The DNA is omitted, as the CDR3 cannot be located on it reliably, and the CDR3 follows TCRdb's listing.

Germline CDR1 SNHLY, CDR2 FYNNEI. 11 amino acids form the CDR3, both terminal residues included. Some clones are missing from TCRdb's copy, which holds only in-frame ones; the method was immunoSEQ multiplex PCR. Among 70,000 to 95,000 clones listed, around 89% were seen once. The source is a man aged 50-60 years with COVID-19, enrolled during active disease. V and J are TRBV2 and TRBJ2-7; the table's D call, TRBD1, was not checked against the DNA. The specimen sequenced was peripheral blood. CDR3 region: CASSTSWGPYF.